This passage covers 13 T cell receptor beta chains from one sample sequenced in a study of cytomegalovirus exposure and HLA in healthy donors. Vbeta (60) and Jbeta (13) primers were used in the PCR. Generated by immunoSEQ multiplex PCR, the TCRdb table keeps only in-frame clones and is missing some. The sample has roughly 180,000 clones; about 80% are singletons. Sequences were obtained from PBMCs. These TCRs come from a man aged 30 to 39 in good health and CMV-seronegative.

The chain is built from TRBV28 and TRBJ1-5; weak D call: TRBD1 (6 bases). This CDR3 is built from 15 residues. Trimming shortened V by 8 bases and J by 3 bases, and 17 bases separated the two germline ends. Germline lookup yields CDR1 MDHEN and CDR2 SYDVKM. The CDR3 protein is CASADPRGANQPQHF. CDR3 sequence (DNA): TGTGCCAGCGCTGACCCTCGGGGGGCCAATCAGCCCCAGCATTTT.

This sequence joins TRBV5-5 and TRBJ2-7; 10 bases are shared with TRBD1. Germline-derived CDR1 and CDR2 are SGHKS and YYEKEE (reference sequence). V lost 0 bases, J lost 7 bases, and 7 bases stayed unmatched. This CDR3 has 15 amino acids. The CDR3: CASSLDRDRGREQYF. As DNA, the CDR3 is TGTGCCAGCAGCTTGGACCGGGACAGGGGTCGGGAGCAGTACTTC.

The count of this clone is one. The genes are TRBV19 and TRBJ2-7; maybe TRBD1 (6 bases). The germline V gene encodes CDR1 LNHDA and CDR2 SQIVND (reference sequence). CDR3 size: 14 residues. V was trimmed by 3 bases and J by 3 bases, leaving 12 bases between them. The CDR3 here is CASSMGQGSYEQYF. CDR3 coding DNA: TGTGCCAGTAGTATGGGTCAGGGGAGCTACGAGCAGTACTTC.

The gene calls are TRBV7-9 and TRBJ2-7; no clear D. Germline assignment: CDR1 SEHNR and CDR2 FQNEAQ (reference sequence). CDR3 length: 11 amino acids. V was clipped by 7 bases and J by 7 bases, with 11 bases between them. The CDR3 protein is CASTPELEQYF. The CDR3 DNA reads TGTGCCAGCACCCCGGAGTTAGAGCAGTACTTC.

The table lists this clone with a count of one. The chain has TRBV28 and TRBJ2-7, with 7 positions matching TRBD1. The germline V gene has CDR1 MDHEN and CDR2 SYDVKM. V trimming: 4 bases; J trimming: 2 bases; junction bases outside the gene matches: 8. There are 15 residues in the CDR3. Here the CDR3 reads CASSSQGVGTYEQYF. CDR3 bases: TGTGCCAGCAGTTCGCAGGGGGTTGGCACCTACGAGCAGTACTTC.

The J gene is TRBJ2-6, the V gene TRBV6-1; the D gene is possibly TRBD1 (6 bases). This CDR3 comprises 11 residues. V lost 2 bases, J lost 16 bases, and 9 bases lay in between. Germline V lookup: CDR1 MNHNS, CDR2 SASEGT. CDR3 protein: CASSEPRGLTF. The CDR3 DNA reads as TGTGCCAGCAGTGAACCCAGGGGACTGACTTTC.

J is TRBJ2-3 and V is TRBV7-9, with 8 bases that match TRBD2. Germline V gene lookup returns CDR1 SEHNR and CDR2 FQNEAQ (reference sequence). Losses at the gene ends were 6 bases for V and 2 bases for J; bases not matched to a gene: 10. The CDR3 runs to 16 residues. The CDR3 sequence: CASSYGGAGVTDTQYF. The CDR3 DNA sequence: TGTGCCAGCAGTTACGGGGGAGCGGGAGTCACAGATACGCAGTATTTT.

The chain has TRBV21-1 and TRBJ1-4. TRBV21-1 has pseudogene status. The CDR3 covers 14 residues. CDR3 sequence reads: CASSKGPGEGKLFF. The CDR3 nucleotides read TGTGCCAGCAGCAAAGGTCCGGGCGAGGGAAAACTGTTTTTT.

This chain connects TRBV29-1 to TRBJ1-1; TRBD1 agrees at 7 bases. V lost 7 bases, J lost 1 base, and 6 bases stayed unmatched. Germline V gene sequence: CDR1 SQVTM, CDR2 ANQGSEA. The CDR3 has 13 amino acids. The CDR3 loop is CSASTGTNTEAFF. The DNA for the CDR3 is TGCAGCGCCTCGACAGGGACGAACACTGAAGCTTTCTTT. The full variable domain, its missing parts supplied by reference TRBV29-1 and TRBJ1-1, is SAVISQKPSRDICQRGTSLTIQCQVDSQVTMMFWYRQQPGQSLTLIATANQGSEATYESGFVIDKFPISRPNLTFSTLTVSNMSPEDSSIYLCSASTGTNTEAFFGQGTRLTVV.

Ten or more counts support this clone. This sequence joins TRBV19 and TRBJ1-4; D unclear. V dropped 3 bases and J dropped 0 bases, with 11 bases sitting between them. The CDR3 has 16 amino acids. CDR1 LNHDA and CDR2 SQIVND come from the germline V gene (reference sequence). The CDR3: CASSMGQRSTNEKLFF. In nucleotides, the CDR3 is TGTGCCAGTAGTATGGGTCAGCGATCAACTAATGAAAAACTGTTTTTT. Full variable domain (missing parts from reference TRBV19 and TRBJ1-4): DGGITQSPKYLFRKEGQNVTLSCEQNLNHDAMYWYRQDPGQGLRLIYYSQIVNDFQKGDIAEGYSVSREKKESFPLTVTSAQKNPTAFYLCASSMGQRSTNEKLFFGSGTQLSVL.

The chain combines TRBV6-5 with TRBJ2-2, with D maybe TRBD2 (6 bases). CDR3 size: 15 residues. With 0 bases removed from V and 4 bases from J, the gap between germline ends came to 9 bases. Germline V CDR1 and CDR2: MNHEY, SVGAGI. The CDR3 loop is CASSYSGGTTGELFF. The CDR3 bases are TGTGCCAGCAGTTACTCTGGGGGGACCACCGGGGAGCTGTTTTTT.

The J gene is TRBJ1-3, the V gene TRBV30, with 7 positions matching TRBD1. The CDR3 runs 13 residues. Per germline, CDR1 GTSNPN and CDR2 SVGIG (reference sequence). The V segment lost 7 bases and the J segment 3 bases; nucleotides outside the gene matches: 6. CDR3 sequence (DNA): TGTGCCTTAACAGGGGAGTTTGGAAACACCATATATTTT. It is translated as CALTGEFGNTIYF.

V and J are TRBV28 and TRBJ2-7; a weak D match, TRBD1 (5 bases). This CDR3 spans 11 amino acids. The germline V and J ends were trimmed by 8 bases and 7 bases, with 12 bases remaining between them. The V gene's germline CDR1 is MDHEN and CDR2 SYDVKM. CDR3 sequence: CASGAYYEQYF. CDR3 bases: TGTGCCAGCGGGGCATACTATGAGCAGTACTTC.